The TCR beta chain described here comes from a study of T-cell reconstitution after alpha-beta-depleted transplantation in children. Unique molecular identifiers were incorporated into the prepared TCRbeta library. TCRdb independently ran MiXCR on the PCR reads; one entry per CDR3 protein. Of about 310,000 distinct CDR3 sequences in the sample, 23% were seen once. General study results and limits: About two months after transplant, alpha-beta T cells reportedly came from several hundred expanded graft clones. Some patients owed their high day-60 TCRbeta diversity to surviving recipient T cells and thymic progenitors. After one year, T-cell counts and TCRbeta diversity mostly came from new T cells.

Trimming took 3 bases from V and 2 from J; bases not matched to a gene: 13. Germline V gives CDR1 LNHNV, CDR2 YYDKDF (reference sequence). This CDR3 has 17 residues. About this clonotype: What it binds is unknown.

This clonotype was obtained from a male patient aged 10 to 17 who had a stem cell transplant for acute lymphoblastic leukemia, so the T cells may come from the graft donor. The chain links TRBV15 to TRBJ2-7, with 7 bases identical to TRBD2. The starting material was PBMCs, mostly from graft donor cells, obtained 180 days after TCRalphabeta/CD19-depleted stem cell transplant. CDR3 coding DNA: TGTGCCACCAGCAGGTCCCGGGCCGGGAGGTACCCCTACGAGCAGTACTTC. Protein sequence: CATSRSRAGRYPYEQYF.